Following are 27 T cell receptor beta chains from one sample sequenced in a study of blood T cell repertoires in COVID-19. Generated by immunoSEQ multiplex PCR, the TCRdb table keeps only in-frame clones and is missing some. The sample shows almost 200,000 clones, 89% of them seen only once. The sample was PBMCs or T cells enriched from blood (not recorded which). The receptor source for this set is a woman aged 18-29 years who had recovered from COVID-19.

The gene calls are TRBV27 and TRBJ2-7, with 13 nucleotides matching TRBD2. The CDR3 is made up of 14 amino acids. CDR1 and CDR2 from the germline V gene are MNHEY and SMNVEV (reference sequence). V was clipped by 5 bases and J by 2 bases; unmatched bases: 0. The CDR3, as DNA: TGTGCCAGCAGTACTAGCGGGGGGGCCTACGAGCAGTACTTC. It translates to CASSTSGGAYEQYF.

The CDR3 DNA is TGCAGCGCCTGGTCAGGAAACACTGAAGCTTTCTTT. Translation: CSAWSGNTEAFF. This chain joins TRBV29-1 and TRBJ1-1; D ambiguous. V was pared by 7 bases and J by 2 bases, with 11 bases between. Germline CDR1 SQVTM, CDR2 ANQGSEA. This CDR3 spans 12 amino acids. The whole variable domain, filled in from reference TRBV29-1 and TRBJ1-1, reads SAVISQKPSRDICQRGTSLTIQCQVDSQVTMMFWYRQQPGQSLTLIATANQGSEATYESGFVIDKFPISRPNLTFSTLTVSNMSPEDSSIYLCSAWSGNTEAFFGQGTRLTVV.

V gene TRBV6-5 combines with J gene TRBJ1-6; 8 bases line up with TRBD1. Germline V gives CDR1 MNHEY, CDR2 SVGAGI. The CDR3 is 15 amino acids. With 6 bases clipped from V and 8 bases from J, the junction kept 9 bases outside the gene matches. The CDR3 sequence is CASSRDRGLDSPLHF. The CDR3 DNA is TGTGCCAGCAGCCGTGACAGGGGCCTGGATTCACCCCTCCACTTT.

This clone was counted a single time. The rearrangement joins TRBV10-3 to TRBJ1-3; 10 nucleotides agree with TRBD1. The CDR3 is made up of 16 amino acids. The germline V gene has CDR1 ENHRY and CDR2 SYGVKD. Losses at the gene ends were 7 bases for V and 4 bases for J; bases not matched to a gene: 10. The CDR3 sequence is CAINNSPGQGGNTIYF. CDR3 DNA sequence: TGTGCCATCAATAACTCACCGGGACAGGGGGGAAACACCATATATTTT.

The chain combines TRBV2 with TRBJ2-7; tentatively, D is TRBD1 (6 bases). The CDR3 is made up of 12 amino acids. V lost 4 bases and J lost 5, with 9 bases in between. CDR1 is SNHLY, CDR2 FYNNEI, per germline. The CDR3 here is CASSGTDHEQYF. The CDR3 bases are TGTGCCAGCAGTGGGACAGACCACGAGCAGTACTTC.

The chain joins TRBV6-5 to TRBJ1-6; 7 nucleotides line up with TRBD1. The CDR3 consists of 14 residues. Per germline, CDR1 MNHEY and CDR2 SVGAGI. V was clipped by 5 bases and J by 6 bases; unmatched bases: 4. The CDR3 loop is CASSPQGGNSPLHF. The CDR3 DNA is TGTGCCAGCAGTCCCCAGGGGGGTAATTCACCCCTCCACTTT.

As DNA, the CDR3 is TGCGCCAGCAGTGGCCCTCTCCGGGGGACTGAAGCTTTCTTT. This gives the protein CASSGPLRGTEAFF. The J gene is TRBJ1-1, the V gene TRBV4-1, with a possible D match to TRBD1 (5 bases). In germline, CDR1 is MGHRA, CDR2 YSYEKL. Trimming left V 6 bases short and J 5 bases short, with 16 bases between. The CDR3 is made up of 14 amino acids.

In its sample, this clone was seen a few times. The rearrangement uses TRBV30 and TRBJ1-1, with D uncertain. The V and J ends lost 0 bases and 1 base respectively, with 6 bases between them. The CDR3 has 13 amino acids. Germline loops: CDR1 GTSNPN, CDR2 SVGIG (reference sequence). CDR3 sequence (DNA): TGTGCCTGGAGTGTATCTAAGAACACTGAAGCTTTCTTT. This sequence encodes CAWSVSKNTEAFF.

The chain employs TRBV27 and TRBJ1-2; D gene ambiguous. V lost 7 bases to trimming and J lost 8 bases, with 23 bases between them. The V gene's germline CDR1 is MNHEY and CDR2 SMNVEV (reference sequence). The length of the CDR3 is 15 residues. The CDR3 nucleotides are TGTGCCAGCAATCCGCGGAGGAAGAGGGCGTGGGGCTACACCTTC. Amino acid sequence: CASNPRRKRAWGYTF.

The chain couples TRBV28 to TRBJ2-5, with D unclear. The CDR3 length is 11 residues. Per the germline V gene, CDR1 is MDHEN and CDR2 is SYDVKM. Trimming cost V 9 bases and J 8 bases, with 13 bases left between them. The CDR3 sequence: CASASSRTQYF. DNA for the CDR3: TGTGCCAGTGCGTCCTCCCGAACCCAGTACTTC.

The V call is TRBV19, the J call TRBJ1-1; 7 bases are a match to TRBD1. CDR3 length: 16 amino acids. V lost 3 bases to trimming and J lost 6 bases; unmatched junction nucleotides: 13. The germline V gene has CDR1 LNHDA and CDR2 SQIVND (reference sequence). CDR3 nucleotides: TGTGCCAGTAGTATGAACAAAGAGGGGGCTGGTGCTGAAGCTTTCTTT. This codes for CASSMNKEGAGAEAFF.

This sequence joins TRBV5-8 and TRBJ2-1; 8 positions match TRBD2. The germline V gene encodes CDR1 SGHTS and CDR2 YDEGEE. The trim removed 5 bases at V and 4 bases at J, leaving 8 bases unmatched. The CDR3 contains 15 residues. This CDR3 reads CASSEGTSGYNEQFF. CDR3 sequence (DNA): TGTGCCAGCAGTGAGGGCACTAGCGGTTACAATGAGCAGTTCTTC.

A single count supports this clone. The chain couples TRBV28 to TRBJ2-5, with a tentative D call TRBD1 (6 bases). There are 12 residues in the CDR3. Germline V gene data show CDR1 as MDHEN and CDR2 as SYDVKM. Trimming pared 7 bases from V and 5 bases from J, leaving 11 bases between. As DNA, the CDR3 is TGTGCCAGCAATCGTGGGGGCGAGACCCAGTACTTC. Translating gives CASNRGGETQYF.

The chain combines TRBV28 with TRBJ2-7, with D possibly being TRBD1 (5 bases). This CDR3 is built from 13 residues. V was shortened by 4 bases and J by 1 base, with 8 bases between the two germline ends. The germline V gene has CDR1 MDHEN and CDR2 SYDVKM. CDR3 coding DNA: TGTGCCAGCAGTTATGACAGATCCTACGAGCAGTACTTC. It encodes CASSYDRSYEQYF.

The rearrangement links TRBV29-1 to TRBJ2-6; D possibly corresponds to TRBD1 (5 bases). Germline values: CDR1 SQVTM, CDR2 ANQGSEA. V dropped 6 bases and J dropped 2 bases, with 23 bases sitting between them. The CDR3 spans 18 residues. In DNA form, the CDR3 reads TGCAGCGTCCTATTCAGGGAATTCTTGCTAGCTGGGGCCAACGTCCTGACTTTC. Encoded protein: CSVLFREFLLAGANVLTF.

The J gene is TRBJ1-2, the V gene TRBV15; no reliable D call. Trimming cost V 1 base and J 6 bases, with 6 bases left between them. Per germline, CDR1 LNHNV and CDR2 YYDKDF (reference sequence). CDR3 length equals 12 residues. CDR3 residues: CATSRGLDGYTF. In nucleotides, the CDR3 is TGTGCCACCAGCAGAGGTCTAGATGGCTACACCTTC.

The J gene is TRBJ1-3, the V gene TRBV7-6; D gene ambiguous. The CDR3 has 15 amino acids. CDR1 is SGHVS, CDR2 FNYEAQ, per germline. V lost 5 bases and J 3 bases, leaving 14 bases between the germline ends. The CDR3 spells CASSVLYGSGNTIYF. The CDR3 bases are TGTGCCAGCAGCGTCCTCTACGGGAGTGGAAACACCATATATTTT.

The chain couples TRBV5-4 to TRBJ2-1; 7 nucleotides line up with TRBD2. From germline, CDR1 is SGHNT and CDR2 YYREEE (reference sequence). V lost 6 bases and J lost 0; bases outside the gene matches: 6. The CDR3 loop spans 15 amino acids. CDR3: CASTWGGSSYNEQFF. The CDR3 region has the DNA TGTGCCAGCACCTGGGGGGGAAGCTCCTACAATGAGCAGTTCTTC.

The chain links TRBV5-1 to TRBJ1-5; 9 bases are shared with TRBD1. J was trimmed by 7 bases and V by 2 bases; bases with no gene match: 7. Germline CDR1 is SGHRS and CDR2 is YFSETQ. The CDR3 sequence is 15 residues long. Here the CDR3 DNA reads TGCGCCAGCAGCTTAACAGGGGGCGCTTACCAGCCCCAGCATTTT. Translated, it gives CASSLTGGAYQPQHF.

This clone showed up just once. The chain employs TRBV6-5 and TRBJ2-1; TRBD2 matches 7 bases. V shed 5 bases, J shed 15 bases, and the junction held 7 bases outside the gene matches. The germline gives CDR1 MNHEY, CDR2 SVGAGI. The CDR3 sequence is 11 residues long. CDR3 bases: TGTGCCAGCAGTCCGGGGGGTATGGCGTTCTTC. Protein product: CASSPGGMAFF.

This chain connects TRBV30 to TRBJ1-1; D remains unclear. Trimming took 2 bases from V and 0 from J, leaving 7 bases between them. Germline V lookup: CDR1 GTSNPN, CDR2 SVGIG (reference sequence). The CDR3 contains 13 residues. CDR3 sequence reads: CAWSWAVNTEAFF. CDR3 in DNA: TGTGCCTGGAGTTGGGCAGTGAACACTGAAGCTTTCTTT. Drawing the rest from reference TRBV30 and TRBJ1-1, the complete variable domain is SQTIHQWPATLVQPVGSPLSLECTVEGTSNPNLYWYRQAAGRGLQLLFYSVGIGQISSEVPQNLSASRPQDRQFILSSKKLLLSDSGFYLCAWSWAVNTEAFFGQGTRLTVV.

The V and J genes are TRBV29-1 and TRBJ1-2; no clear D. V was shortened by 4 bases and J by 3 bases, with 12 bases between the two germline ends. The CDR3 contains 13 residues. Germline assignment: CDR1 SQVTM and CDR2 ANQGSEA. The CDR3 spells CSVAELLDYGYTF. The CDR3 DNA sequence: TGCAGCGTTGCTGAGCTGTTGGACTATGGCTACACCTTC.

The chain carries TRBV5-1 and TRBJ2-7, with D perhaps TRBD2 (6 bases). Germline CDR1 SGHRS, CDR2 YFSETQ. This CDR3 has 13 residues. Trimming pared 6 bases from V and 6 bases from J, leaving 16 bases between. The CDR3 spells CASTTGVSSEQYF. The CDR3 DNA reads TGCGCCAGCACCACGGGGGTTTCCAGCGAGCAGTACTTC.

The chain employs TRBV28 and TRBJ2-7, with 8 positions matching TRBD1. CDR3 size: 14 residues. Trimming took 7 bases from V and 5 from J; bases not matched to a gene: 10. In germline, CDR1 is MDHEN, CDR2 SYDVKM. The CDR3 bases are TGTGCCAGCAAACGGCCCAGGGGGCTGGACGAGCAGTACTTC. Amino acids: CASKRPRGLDEQYF.

This chain links TRBV2 with TRBJ2-1; possible D gene TRBD2, 7 bases. There are 15 residues in the CDR3. Germline V CDR1 and CDR2: SNHLY, FYNNEI. V lost 4 bases to trimming and J lost 7 bases, with 17 bases between them. CDR3 DNA: TGTGCCAGCAGTGGGGACGGGGGGCAGGGAAATGAGCAGTTCTTC. Amino acids: CASSGDGGQGNEQFF.

V is TRBV6-1 and J is TRBJ1-5; tentative D call: TRBD1 (5 bases). The V end was cut by 1 base, the J end by 2 bases, with 9 bases between. Germline V gives CDR1 MNHNS, CDR2 SASEGT. This CDR3 has 15 residues. The CDR3 region has the DNA TGTGCCAGCAGTGAAGGGGGGGGTGGCAATCAGCCCCAGCATTTT. It encodes CASSEGGGGNQPQHF.

This clone occurred many times. The V call is TRBV7-6, the J call TRBJ2-3; possible D gene TRBD2, 6 bases. There are 15 residues in the CDR3. In germline, CDR1 is SGHVS, CDR2 FNYEAQ. The ends were cut back, 4 bases at V and 0 bases at J, with 11 bases in the middle. CDR3 DNA: TGTGCCAGCAGCTCTTTTAGCGGTAGCACAGATACGCAGTATTTT. Protein: CASSSFSGSTDTQYF.